These 23 T cell receptor beta chains share one sample of origin, sequenced in a study of shared clonotypes between healthy human individuals. Assay: immunoSEQ multiplex PCR; the TCRdb copy retains only in-frame clones and omits some. The table lists 2 million or so clones, roughly 95% of them singletons. Sequencing was done on a sample of naive CD4+ T cells sorted from blood. Subset noted: CD45RA+ positively selected. The receptors shown here come from a man between 18 and 29 years old in good health.

In this sample, this clone turned up once. The rearrangement links TRBV7-9 to TRBJ2-1; D gene uncertain. V lost 1 base and J 16 bases, leaving 20 bases between the germline ends. The CDR3 covers 14 residues. CDR1 and CDR2 (germline): SEHNR, FQNEAQ (reference sequence). CDR3 loop: CASSLEATPGFRFF. DNA for the CDR3: TGTGCCAGCAGCTTAGAGGCGACTCCTGGTTTTCGATTCTTC.

Here the CDR3 reads CASSYSAGGSYEQYF. The CDR3 region has the DNA TGTGCCAGCAGCTATTCCGCCGGCGGGAGCTACGAGCAGTACTTC. This chain connects TRBV7-9 to TRBJ2-7; 7 bases fit TRBD2. Germline V CDR1 and CDR2: SEHNR, FQNEAQ (reference sequence). V trimming: 4 bases; J trimming: 3 bases; junction bases outside the gene matches: 9. The length of the CDR3 is 15 residues.

This clone has only one observation. The chain has TRBV28 and TRBJ2-7; TRBD2 agrees at 8 bases. V was clipped by 6 bases and J by 6 bases; unmatched bases: 7. CDR1 and CDR2 (germline): MDHEN, SYDVKM. This CDR3 comprises 13 residues. CDR3 sequence reads: CASSKRERLEQYF. The CDR3 DNA follows: TGTGCCAGCAGCAAGCGGGAGCGGCTCGAGCAGTACTTC. Using reference TRBV28 and TRBJ2-7 for the parts outside the CDR3, the full variable domain is DVKVTQSSRYLVKRTGEKVFLECVQDMDHENMFWYRQDPGLGLRLIYFSYDVKMKEKGDIPEGYSVSREKKERFSLILESASTNQTSMYLCASSKRERLEQYFGPGTRLTVT.

The chain combines TRBV9 with TRBJ2-3, with 9 bases fitting TRBD2. The junction had 6 bases not matched to a gene; V was cut back by 3 bases and J by 4 bases. The CDR3 has 15 amino acids. Germline CDR1 SGDLS, CDR2 YYNGEE. The CDR3 nucleotides read TGTGCCAGCAGCGATAGCGGGAGTCACGCAGATACGCAGTATTTT. It encodes CASSDSGSHADTQYF.

The chain joins TRBV7-2 to TRBJ2-1; possibly TRBD2 for D (6 bases). This CDR3 has 16 amino acids. The V and J ends lost 5 bases and 0 bases respectively, with 14 bases between them. Germline V CDR1 and CDR2: SGHTA, FQGNSA. The CDR3 DNA follows: TGTGCCAGCAGCCAGTCGGGAGCGGTCTCCTACAATGAGCAGTTCTTC. Protein product: CASSQSGAVSYNEQFF. The full variable domain, rest sourced from reference TRBV7-2 and TRBJ2-1, is GAGVSQSPSNKVTEKGKDVELRCDPISGHTALYWYRQSLGQGLEFLIYFQGNSAPDKSGLPSDRFSAERTGGSVSTLTIQRTQQEDSAVYLCASSQSGAVSYNEQFFGPGTRLTVL.

The chain carries TRBV5-1 and TRBJ1-4; D may be TRBD1 (5 bases). V shed 4 bases and J shed 6 bases, with 13 bases lying between them. The CDR3 is 14 amino acids. The germline V gene encodes CDR1 SGHRS and CDR2 YFSETQ. The CDR3 bases are TGCGCCAGCAGCAAGGGGAATGGTTATGAAAAACTGTTTTTT. It translates to CASSKGNGYEKLFF.

In the case of this clone: Other DNA sequences of this sample code for an identical CDR3. CDR3 protein: CASSVTDNYGYTF. The DNA of the CDR3 is TGTGCCAGCAGTGTCACAGATAACTATGGCTACACCTTC. The chain recombines TRBV6-1 with TRBJ1-2; no firm D call. V shed 4 bases and J shed 1 base, with 7 bases lying between them. There are 13 residues in the CDR3. Germline CDR1 is MNHNS and CDR2 is SASEGT.

Concerning this clone: Compared with germline, one end of the junction differs, possibly owing to a read error. The gene calls are TRBV7-9 and TRBJ1-4; D gene uncertain. The CDR3 contains 14 residues. Germline lookup yields CDR1 SEHNR and CDR2 FQNEAQ (reference sequence). This chain's CDR3 is CASSDRLSWGKTVF. CDR3 nucleotides: TGTGCCAGCAGCGACCGCCTTTCATGGGGAAAAACTGTTTTT.

On this clone: The identical CDR3 is also encoded by other nucleotide sequences in the sample. The chain couples TRBV5-1 to TRBJ1-4; D unclear. CDR1 is SGHRS and CDR2 is YFSETQ in the germline V gene. V lost 0 bases and J lost 0, with 6 bases in between. CDR3 size: 15 residues. CDR3 region: CASSLAGATNEKLFF. Here the CDR3 DNA reads TGCGCCAGCAGCTTGGCAGGTGCAACTAATGAAAAACTGTTTTTT.

Comment on this clone: The junction differs from germline at one of its ends, possibly a read error. The J gene is TRBJ2-5, the V gene TRBV18, with TRBD1 matching over 9 bases. The germline CDR1 and CDR2 sequences are KGHSH and LQKENI. The CDR3 contains 16 residues. DNA of the CDR3: TGTGCCAGCTCACCACAGGGACAGGGAAACCAAGAGACCCAGCACTTC. This codes for CASSPQGQGNQETQHF.

The chain links TRBV27 to TRBJ2-2; D gene unclear. The germline V gene encodes CDR1 MNHEY and CDR2 SMNVEV (reference sequence). The V and J ends lost 6 bases and 8 bases respectively, with 16 bases between them. The CDR3 length is 14 residues. CDR3 in DNA: TGTGCCAGCAGACCGGGTGGAAACGAGGGGGAGCTGTTTTTT. This sequence encodes CASRPGGNEGELFF.

A note on this clone: Additional DNA sequences in this sample encode the identical CDR3. CDR3 nucleotides: TGTGCCATCAGTGAAGCGGGCAATCAGCCCCAGCATTTT. This translates into CAISEAGNQPQHF. The chain couples TRBV10-3 to TRBJ1-5; D is ambiguous. Germline V gene sequence: CDR1 ENHRY, CDR2 SYGVKD. V shed 3 bases and J shed 2 bases, with 5 bases lying between them. The CDR3 runs to 13 residues.

The CDR3 nucleotides read TGTGCCTGGACCGGGGCAAAGGGGAATCAGCCCCAGCATTTT. Translating gives CAWTGAKGNQPQHF. The chain is built from TRBV30 and TRBJ1-5; maybe TRBD1 (5 bases). This CDR3 has 14 residues. V lost 4 bases to trimming and J lost 4 bases, with 14 bases between them. CDR1 is GTSNPN, CDR2 SVGIG, per germline (reference sequence).

J is TRBJ1-6 and V is TRBV4-3; the D is unclear. Germline CDR1 LGHNA, CDR2 YSLEER. The CDR3 spans 16 residues. The V end lost 0 bases, the J end lost 6 bases, and 12 bases lay between the germline ends. In nucleotides, the CDR3 is TGCGCCAGCAGCCAAGATATTGTAGCTGGTAATTCACCCCTCCACTTT. It specifies CASSQDIVAGNSPLHF.

In regard to this clone: Additional DNA sequences in this sample encode the identical CDR3. V usage is TRBV6-5 and J usage is TRBJ2-2, with 9 bases identical to TRBD1. Germline V lookup: CDR1 MNHEY, CDR2 SVGAGI. The V gene end was trimmed by 5 bases and the J gene end by 0 bases; junction bases not matched to a gene: 1. The CDR3 loop spans 15 amino acids. The CDR3 bases are TGTGCCAGCAGTAGGGACAGGGCGAACACCGGGGAGCTGTTTTTT. Protein sequence: CASSRDRANTGELFF.

About this clone itself: Other nucleotide sequences from this sample produce the same CDR3. As DNA, the CDR3 is TGTGCCAGCAGCTCTCAGGGGCTCTCCTACGAGCAGTACTTC. Translation: CASSSQGLSYEQYF. The rearrangement joins TRBV7-9 to TRBJ2-7; a weak D match, TRBD1 (6 bases). CDR1 is SEHNR and CDR2 is FQNEAQ in the germline V gene (reference sequence). This CDR3 has 14 amino acids. Trimming left V 4 bases short and J 0 bases short, with 10 bases between.

This clone appeared once. V and J are TRBV19 and TRBJ1-1, with 7 bases that match TRBD1. V lost 7 bases and J lost 1; bases outside the gene matches: 9. CDR3 length: 15 residues. Germline CDR1 is LNHDA and CDR2 is SQIVND (reference sequence). The CDR3 sequence: CASTPRGMGNTEAFF. The CDR3 DNA sequence: TGTGCCAGTACCCCCAGGGGGATGGGGAACACTGAAGCTTTCTTT.

This clone has a single count. V gene TRBV30 combines with J gene TRBJ1-2; D not certain. The CDR3 contains 15 residues. Between the trimmed V and J ends, which lost 3 bases and 6 bases, there was a span of 20 bases. Germline values: CDR1 GTSNPN, CDR2 SVGIG (reference sequence). The CDR3 loop is CAWRATFVGFDGYTF. In DNA, the CDR3 is TGTGCCTGGAGGGCTACATTCGTTGGTTTTGATGGCTACACCTTC.

As regards this clone: Other DNA sequences in this sample translate to the same CDR3. This chain uses TRBV7-2 with TRBJ2-7; D is ambiguous. This CDR3 comprises 13 residues. Trimming stripped 5 bases from V and 1 base from J, with 9 bases between. Per the germline V gene, CDR1 is SGHTA and CDR2 is FQGNSA. The CDR3, as DNA: TGTGCCAGCAGCCTAGACCCATCCTACGAGCAGTACTTC. Encoded protein: CASSLDPSYEQYF.

Concerning this clone itself: At the DNA level, this CDR3 is encoded by other sequences in the same sample as well. V is TRBV5-1 and J is TRBJ2-1; a weak D match, TRBD1 (5 bases). The CDR3 is 16 amino acids. The germline CDR1 and CDR2 sequences are SGHRS and YFSETQ. Trimming stripped 0 bases from V and 0 bases from J, with 10 bases between. The CDR3 nucleotides read TGCGCCAGCAGCTTGGCCGGGCAGGGCTCCTACAATGAGCAGTTCTTC. Protein product: CASSLAGQGSYNEQFF.

This clone was detected many times. The chain employs TRBV5-6 and TRBJ1-2, with D unclear. V was trimmed by 2 bases and J by 2 bases, leaving 7 bases between them. This CDR3 is 13 amino acids long. Germline V lookup: CDR1 SGHDT, CDR2 YYEEEE. The CDR3 loop is CASSFTQNYGYTF. The CDR3 coding sequence is TGTGCCAGCAGCTTTACGCAGAACTATGGCTACACCTTC.

This rearrangement joins TRBV7-2 to TRBJ2-5, with 15 positions matching TRBD2. V was clipped by 2 bases and J by 1 base; unmatched bases: 2. CDR1 and CDR2 from the germline V gene are SGHTA and FQGNSA. The length of the CDR3 is 17 residues. The CDR3 here is CASSLMGLAGGQETQYF. CDR3 bases: TGTGCCAGCAGCTTAATGGGACTAGCGGGGGGCCAAGAGACCCAGTACTTC.

The J gene is TRBJ2-3, the V gene TRBV7-2; maybe TRBD2 (5 bases). The CDR3 contains 13 residues. Trimming pared 8 bases from V and 4 bases from J, leaving 13 bases between. The germline V gene encodes CDR1 SGHTA and CDR2 FQGNSA. CDR3 amino acids: CASARERPDTQYF. In DNA, the CDR3 is TGTGCCAGCGCGAGGGAGAGGCCAGATACGCAGTATTTT. The full variable domain, in which reference TRBV7-2 and TRBJ2-3 provide the parts outside the CDR3, is GAGVSQSPSNKVTEKGKDVELRCDPISGHTALYWYRQSLGQGLEFLIYFQGNSAPDKSGLPSDRFSAERTGGSVSTLTIQRTQQEDSAVYLCASARERPDTQYFGPGTRLTVL.